One T cell receptor beta chain is described in this entry. Following RNA extraction, reverse transcription yielded cDNA that acted as the sequencing template. Some clones are missing from TCRdb's copy, which holds only in-frame ones; the method was immunoSEQ multiplex PCR. This sample has about 200,000 clones, with 55% to 75% found just once. This entry is derived from a study of CD8+ T cells in alopecia areata. Germline loops: CDR1 SGHRS, CDR2 YFSETQ. V lost 4 bases, J lost 2 bases, and 5 bases stayed unmatched. CDR3 length: 16 amino acids. Treatment reported: oral pan-JAK inhibitor, 5-10 mg twice daily.

The sequencing here drew on CD4+ T cells sorted from blood, taken at week 24, from a patient treated with tofacitinib. The rearrangement uses TRBV5-1 and TRBJ2-2; 10 nucleotides match TRBD2. This receptor was identified in a human donor with alopecia areata. The CDR3: CASSQTSGVNTGELFF. The CDR3 nucleotides read TGCGCCAGCAGCCAAACTAGCGGGGTCAACACCGGGGAGCTGTTTTTT.